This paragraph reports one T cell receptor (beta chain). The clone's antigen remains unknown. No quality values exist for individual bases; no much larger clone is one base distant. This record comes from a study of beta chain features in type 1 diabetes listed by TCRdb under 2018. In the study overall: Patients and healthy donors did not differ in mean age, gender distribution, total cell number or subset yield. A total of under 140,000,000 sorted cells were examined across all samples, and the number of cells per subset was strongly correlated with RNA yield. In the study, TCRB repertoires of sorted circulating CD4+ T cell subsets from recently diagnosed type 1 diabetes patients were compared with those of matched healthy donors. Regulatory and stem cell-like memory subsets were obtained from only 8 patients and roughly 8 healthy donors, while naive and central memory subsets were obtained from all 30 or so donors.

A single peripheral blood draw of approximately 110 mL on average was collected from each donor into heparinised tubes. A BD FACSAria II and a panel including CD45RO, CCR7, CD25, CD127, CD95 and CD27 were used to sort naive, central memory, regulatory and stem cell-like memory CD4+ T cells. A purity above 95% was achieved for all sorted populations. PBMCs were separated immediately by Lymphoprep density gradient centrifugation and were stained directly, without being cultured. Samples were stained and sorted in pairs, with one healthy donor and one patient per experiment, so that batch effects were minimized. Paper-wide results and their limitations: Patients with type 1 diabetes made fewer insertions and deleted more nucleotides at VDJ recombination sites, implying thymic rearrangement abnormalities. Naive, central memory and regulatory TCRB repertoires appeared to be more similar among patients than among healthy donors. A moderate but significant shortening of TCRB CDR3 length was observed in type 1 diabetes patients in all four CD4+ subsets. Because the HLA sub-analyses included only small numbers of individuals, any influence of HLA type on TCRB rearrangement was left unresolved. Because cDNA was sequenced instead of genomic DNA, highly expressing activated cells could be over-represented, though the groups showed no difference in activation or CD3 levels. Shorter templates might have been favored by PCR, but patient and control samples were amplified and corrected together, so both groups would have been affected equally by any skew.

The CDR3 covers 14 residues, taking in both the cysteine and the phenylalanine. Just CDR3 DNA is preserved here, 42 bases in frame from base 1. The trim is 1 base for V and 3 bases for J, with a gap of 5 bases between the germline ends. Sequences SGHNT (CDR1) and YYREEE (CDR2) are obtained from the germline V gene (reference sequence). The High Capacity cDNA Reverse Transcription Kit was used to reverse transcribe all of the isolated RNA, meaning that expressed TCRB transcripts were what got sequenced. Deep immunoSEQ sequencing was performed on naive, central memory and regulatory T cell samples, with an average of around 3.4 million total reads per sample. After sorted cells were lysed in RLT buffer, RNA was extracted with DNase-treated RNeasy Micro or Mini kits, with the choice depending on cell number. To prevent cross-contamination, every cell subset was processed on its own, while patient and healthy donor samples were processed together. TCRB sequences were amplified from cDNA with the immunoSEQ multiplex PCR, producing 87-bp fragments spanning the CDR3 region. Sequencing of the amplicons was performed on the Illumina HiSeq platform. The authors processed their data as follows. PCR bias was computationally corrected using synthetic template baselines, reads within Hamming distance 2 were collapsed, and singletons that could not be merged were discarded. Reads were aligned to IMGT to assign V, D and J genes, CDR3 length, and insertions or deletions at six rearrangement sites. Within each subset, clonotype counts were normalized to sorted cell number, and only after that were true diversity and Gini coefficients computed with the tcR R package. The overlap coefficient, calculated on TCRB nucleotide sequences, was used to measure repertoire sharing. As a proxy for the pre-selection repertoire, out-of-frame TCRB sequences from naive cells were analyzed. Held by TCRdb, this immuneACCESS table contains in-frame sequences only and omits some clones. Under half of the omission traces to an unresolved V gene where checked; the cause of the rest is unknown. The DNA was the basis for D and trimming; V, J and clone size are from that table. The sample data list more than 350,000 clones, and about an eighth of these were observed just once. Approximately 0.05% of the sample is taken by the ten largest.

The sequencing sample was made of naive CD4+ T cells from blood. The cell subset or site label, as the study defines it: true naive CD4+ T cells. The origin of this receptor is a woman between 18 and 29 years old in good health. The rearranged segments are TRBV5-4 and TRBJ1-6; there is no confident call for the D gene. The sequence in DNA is TGTGCCAGCAGCTTGTATCGCTATAATTCACCCCTCCACTTT. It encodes CASSLYRYNSPLHF.